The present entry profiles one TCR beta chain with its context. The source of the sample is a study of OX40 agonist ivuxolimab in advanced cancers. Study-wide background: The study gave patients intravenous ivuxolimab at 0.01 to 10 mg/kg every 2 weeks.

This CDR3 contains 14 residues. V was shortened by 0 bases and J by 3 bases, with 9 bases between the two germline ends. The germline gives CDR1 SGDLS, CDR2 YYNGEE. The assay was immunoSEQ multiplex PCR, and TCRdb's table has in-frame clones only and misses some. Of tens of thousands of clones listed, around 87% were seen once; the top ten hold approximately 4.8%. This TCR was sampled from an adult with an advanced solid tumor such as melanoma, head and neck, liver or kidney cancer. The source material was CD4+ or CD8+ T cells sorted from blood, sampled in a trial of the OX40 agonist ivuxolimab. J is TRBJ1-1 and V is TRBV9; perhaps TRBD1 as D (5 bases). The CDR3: CASSVGWGDTEAFF. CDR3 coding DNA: TGTGCCAGCAGCGTAGGCTGGGGCGACACTGAAGCTTTCTTT.